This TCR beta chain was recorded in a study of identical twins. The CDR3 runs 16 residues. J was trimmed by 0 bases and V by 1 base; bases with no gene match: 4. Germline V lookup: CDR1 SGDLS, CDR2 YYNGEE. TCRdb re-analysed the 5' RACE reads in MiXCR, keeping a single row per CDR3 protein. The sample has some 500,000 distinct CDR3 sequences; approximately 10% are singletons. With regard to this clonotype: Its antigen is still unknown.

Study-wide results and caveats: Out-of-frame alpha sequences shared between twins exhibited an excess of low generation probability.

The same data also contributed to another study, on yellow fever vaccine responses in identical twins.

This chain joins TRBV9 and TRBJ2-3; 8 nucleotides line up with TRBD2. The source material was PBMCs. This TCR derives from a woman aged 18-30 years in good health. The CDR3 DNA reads TGTGCCAGCAGCGTATACGGCGGGGGGAGCACAGATACGCAGTATTTT. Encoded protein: CASSVYGGGSTDTQYF. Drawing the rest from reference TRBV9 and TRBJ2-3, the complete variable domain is DSGVTQTPKHLITATGQRVTLRCSPRSGDLSVYWYQQSLDQGLQFLIQYYNGEERAKGNILERFSAQQFPDLHSELNLSSLELGDSALYFCASSVYGGGSTDTQYFGPGTRLTVL.